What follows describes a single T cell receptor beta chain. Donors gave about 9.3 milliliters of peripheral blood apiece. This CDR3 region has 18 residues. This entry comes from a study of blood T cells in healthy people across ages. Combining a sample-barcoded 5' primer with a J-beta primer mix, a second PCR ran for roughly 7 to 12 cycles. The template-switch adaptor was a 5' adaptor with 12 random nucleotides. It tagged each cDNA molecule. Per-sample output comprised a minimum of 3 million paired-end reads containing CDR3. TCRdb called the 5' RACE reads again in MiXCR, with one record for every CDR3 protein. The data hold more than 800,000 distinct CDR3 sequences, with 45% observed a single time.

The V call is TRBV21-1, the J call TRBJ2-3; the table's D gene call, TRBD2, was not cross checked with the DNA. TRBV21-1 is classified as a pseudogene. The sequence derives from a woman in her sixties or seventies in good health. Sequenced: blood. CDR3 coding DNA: TGTGCCAGCTGGCGGCAGGGAGCAACCGAACCGAACACAGATACGCAGTATTTT. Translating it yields CASWRQGATEPNTDTQYF.